This T cell receptor beta chain emerged from a study of T cell responses to AZD1222 COVID-19 vaccine. Here immunoSEQ multiplex PCR was the method, and the copy in TCRdb shows in-frame clones only, minus some. The repertoire holds about 110,000 clones, with 87% as singletons. Turning to this clone: Its cognate antigen is unknown.

Findings of the study overall: An increase in Spike-specific TCR breadth and depth was observed after two AZD1222 doses. Among spike-specific TCRs, nearly half reportedly target unmutated variant regions. Sampled repertoires all dated from after the peak T cell response.

Germline CDR1 KGHDR, CDR2 SFDVKD. Unmatched junction bases numbered 10, after V lost 5 bases and J lost 4 bases. This CDR3 region has 17 residues. The V gene is TRBV24-1, the J gene TRBJ2-6; 7 bases map to TRBD1. The clonotype originates from an adult in good health. The sample here was peripheral blood, taken on day 0 of AZD1222 vaccination. CDR3 residues: CATSGATGVRGANVLTF. CDR3 nucleotides: TGTGCCACCAGTGGGGCAACAGGGGTTCGCGGGGCCAACGTCCTGACTTTC.